This section outlines one T cell receptor (beta chain) sequence together with its context. Between the trimmed V and J ends, which lost 5 bases and 3 bases, there was a span of 16 bases. Germline V lookup: CDR1 KGHDR, CDR2 SFDVKD. The CDR3 extends over 16 amino acids. This entry belongs to a study of blood T cell repertoires in COVID-19. As for the study in general: COVID-19 samples, acute and convalescent, were from the United States, Italy and Spain. T cells, B-cell-depleted T cells, or PBMCs provided the cDNA or gDNA that served as material.

Participants' own reports of clinical history determined their cohort assignment. Study processing details: Reference gene primer amplification yielded estimated nucleated cell counts. TCRdb keeps only in-frame clones here, not all; method: immunoSEQ multiplex PCR. The DNA gave D and trimming, while V, J and clone size come from that table. Of 250,000 to 300,000 clones in the sample, 70% to 90% were seen once. This TCR derives from a woman in her thirties who had recovered from COVID-19. The chain couples TRBV24-1 to TRBJ2-1; possible D gene TRBD2, 6 bases. The sample was PBMCs or T cells enriched from blood (not recorded which). DNA for the CDR3: TGTGCCACCAGTGCTCGTCTGCGGGAAGTCTACAATGAGCAGTTCTTC. As protein: CATSARLREVYNEQFF.